These 11 T cell receptor beta chains came from one sample sequenced in a study of blood T cells in healthy people across ages. For the second PCR, which ran for roughly 7 to 11 cycles, a sample-barcoded 5' primer and a J-beta primer mix were used. Using its own MiXCR run on the 5' RACE reads, TCRdb lists one record per CDR3 protein. This sample carries 540,000 or so distinct CDR3 sequences, 45% to 55% of them seen once, and the ten largest clones take 20% to 25%. Sequenced input: blood. The receptors originated from an elderly man in good health.

The rearrangement joins TRBV11-2 to TRBJ2-5; D possibly uses TRBD1 or TRBD2 (5 bases each). V lost 3 bases and J lost 7, with 12 bases in between. Germline-derived CDR1 and CDR2 are SGHAT and FQNNGV. The CDR3 length is 13 residues. CDR3 bases: TGTGCCAGCAGCTTCAGCGGTGGGGGGACCCAGTACTTC. Translated, it gives CASSFSGGGTQYF. The variable domain in full, with the rest retrieved from reference TRBV11-2 and TRBJ2-5, is EAGVAQSPRYKIIEKRQSVAFWCNPISGHATLYWYQQILGQGPKLLIQFQNNGVVDDSQLPKDRFSAERLKGVDSTLKIQPAKLEDSAVYLCASSFSGGGTQYFGPGTRLLVL.

The rearrangement joins TRBV7-2 to TRBJ2-7; D is uncertain. Trimming pared 1 base from V and 2 bases from J, leaving 12 bases between. The CDR3 consists of 15 residues. Germline V gene lookup returns CDR1 SGHTA and CDR2 FQGNSA. For the CDR3, the DNA is TGTGCCAGCAGCTTAGGCTCAGGCGTCCCCTACGAGCAGTACTTC. It specifies CASSLGSGVPYEQYF.

The chain links TRBV9 to TRBJ2-1; D is perhaps TRBD2 (6 bases). The closer fit of TRBJ2-7 to the DNA end suggests the J call may be wrong. Germline V gene lookup returns CDR1 SGDLS and CDR2 YYNGEE. The CDR3 runs 13 residues. CDR3 protein: CASSPGLTCEQYF. The CDR3 DNA follows: TGTGCCAGCAGCCCGGGACTTACTTGCGAGCAGTACTTC.

The rearrangement joins TRBV7-8 to TRBJ2-3; a weak D match, TRBD2 (5 bases). CDR1 and CDR2 (germline): SGHVS, FQNEAQ. The CDR3 covers 13 residues. The V end was cut by 5 bases, the J end by 5 bases, with 11 bases between. CDR3 in amino acids: CASSATRGDTQYF. The CDR3 DNA reads TGTGCCAGCAGCGCCACTAGAGGAGATACGCAGTATTTT.

This chain connects TRBV2 to TRBJ1-4, with D unclear. The CDR3 has 16 residues. V was pared by 6 bases and J by 0 bases, with 14 bases between. Per germline, CDR1 SNHLY and CDR2 FYNNEI. The CDR3: CASSGRQPSTNEKLFF. For the CDR3, the DNA is TGTGCCAGCAGCGGGCGCCAACCATCAACTAATGAAAAACTGTTTTTT.

There are a few counts of this clonotype. The gene calls are TRBV4-3 and TRBJ2-1; 8 bases map to TRBD2. Germline values: CDR1 LGHNA, CDR2 YSLEER. After removal of 0 bases from V and 7 bases from J, the junction contained 8 bases not matched to a gene. The CDR3 has 16 residues. This chain's CDR3 is CASSQDRRGALNEQFF. In nucleotides, the CDR3 is TGCGCCAGCAGCCAAGATCGGCGGGGGGCTTTAAATGAGCAGTTCTTC.

CDR3 sequence: CASSHTGTTSQPQHF. The CDR3 coding sequence is TGTGCCAGCAGTCATACCGGGACAACATCTCAGCCCCAGCATTTT. This chain joins TRBV6-6 and TRBJ1-5, with D perhaps TRBD1 (6 bases). The CDR3 has 15 amino acids. V was cut by 5 bases and J by 6 bases, with 17 bases left in between. In germline, CDR1 is MNHNY, CDR2 SVGAGI (reference sequence).

The genes are TRBV20-1 and TRBJ2-7, with 7 bases identical to TRBD2. CDR1 is DFQATT and CDR2 is SNEGSKA in the germline V gene (reference sequence). This CDR3 spans 15 amino acids. The V gene end was trimmed by 0 bases and the J gene end by 1 base; junction bases not matched to a gene: 6. The CDR3 here is CSARDPLAASYEQYF. The CDR3 DNA reads TGCAGTGCTAGAGATCCCCTAGCGGCTTCCTACGAGCAGTACTTC.

The chain links TRBV27 to TRBJ1-4; 9 bases are a match to TRBD1. The V and J ends lost 7 bases and 3 bases, in that order; junction bases with no gene match: 12. The CDR3 consists of 17 residues. Per germline, CDR1 MNHEY and CDR2 SMNVEV (reference sequence). CDR3 region: CASTLTGGRGSNEKLFF. DNA of the CDR3: TGTGCCAGCACCCTTACAGGGGGCCGAGGGTCTAATGAAAAACTGTTTTTT.

Concerning this clonotype: One base away lies a much larger clone, so this may be a sequencing read error. The CDR3 DNA is TGCAGTGCTCCAGACAGGTCCACTCTCTATCATAGCAATCAGCCCCTGCATTTT. Protein: CSAPDRSTLYHSNQPLHF. The V and J genes are TRBV20-1 and TRBJ1-5, with D perhaps matching TRBD1 (6 bases). There are 18 residues in the CDR3. The germline gives CDR1 DFQATT, CDR2 SNEGSKA (reference sequence).

The chain links TRBV7-9 to TRBJ2-5, with a possible D match to TRBD1 (6 bases). CDR3 length: 14 amino acids. V lost 5 bases and J lost 2, with 12 bases in between. The V gene's germline CDR1 is SEHNR and CDR2 FQNEAQ (reference sequence). The CDR3 here is CASSIWDTQETQYF. The DNA of the CDR3 is TGTGCCAGCAGCATTTGGGACACTCAAGAGACCCAGTACTTC.